A selection of T cell receptor beta chains follows, all from one sample in a study of cytomegalovirus exposure and HLA in healthy donors. Some clones are missing from TCRdb's copy, which holds only in-frame ones; the method was immunoSEQ multiplex PCR. The sample gives about 140,000 clones, about 80% of which show up once; 1.5% to 2% is in the top ten. The specimen was PBMCs. The receptors come from a man aged 40-49 years in good health and CMV-seronegative. Both conserved end residues are part of each CDR3. The order of the fields is V gene, clone size, J gene, D gene, CDR3 DNA, CDR3 protein. A D gene is named only where the DNA matches it firmly. Size values are once, few and many counts, or a class for expanded clones, and some rows have none.

V gene: TRBV11-2; clone size: -; J gene: TRBJ2-1; D gene: -; CDR3 DNA: TGTGCCAGCAGCTTACGGCCGGCGGGCCATGAGCAGTTCTTC; CDR3 protein: CASSLRPAGHEQFF
V gene: TRBV4-3; clone size: few; J gene: TRBJ1-2; D gene: -; CDR3 DNA: TGCGCCAGCAGCCAAATCCGCAGCGACTTCTATGGCTACACCTTC; CDR3 protein: CASSQIRSDFYGYTF
V gene: TRBV5-4; clone size: -; J gene: TRBJ1-2; D gene: TRBD1; CDR3 DNA: TGTGCCAGCAGCCCTGGGACAGGGACAATTTATGGCTACACCTTC; CDR3 protein: CASSPGTGTIYGYTF
V gene: TRBV7-3; clone size: -; J gene: TRBJ2-5; D gene: TRBD2; CDR3 DNA: TGTGCCAGCAGCTTAAGAGGGCGGGAGGGAGAGACCCAGTACTTC; CDR3 protein: CASSLRGREGETQYF
V gene: TRBV6-1; clone size: few; J gene: TRBJ1-1; D gene: TRBD1; CDR3 DNA: TGTGCCAGCAGTGCGATTCAGGGGGGAAACACTGAAGCTTTCTTT; CDR3 protein: CASSAIQGGNTEAFF
V gene: TRBV30; clone size: -; J gene: TRBJ2-3; D gene: -; CDR3 DNA: TGTGCCTGGGGAACTGGACTGGGAGATACGCAGTATTTT; CDR3 protein: CAWGTGLGDTQYF
V gene: TRBV9; clone size: -; J gene: TRBJ1-1; D gene: TRBD1; CDR3 DNA: TGTGCCAGCCATCCTGGACAGGGCTTGAACACTGAAGCTTTCTTT; CDR3 protein: CASHPGQGLNTEAFF
V gene: TRBV5-4; clone size: once; J gene: TRBJ2-7; D gene: -; CDR3 DNA: TGTGCCAGCAGGTTCTGGGCAGAAGACGAGCAGTACTTC; CDR3 protein: CASRFWAEDEQYF
V gene: TRBV7-9; clone size: -; J gene: TRBJ2-5; D gene: TRBD1; CDR3 DNA: TGTGCCAGCAGCTTAGCACCAGGGGGCTTCCAAGAGACCCAGTACTTC; CDR3 protein: CASSLAPGGFQETQYF
V gene: TRBV7-2; clone size: -; J gene: TRBJ2-3; D gene: TRBD1; CDR3 DNA: TGTGCCAGCAGCTTAGCGGACAGGTCCACAGATACGCAGTATTTT; CDR3 protein: CASSLADRSTDTQYF
V gene: TRBV18; clone size: -; J gene: TRBJ2-7; D gene: TRBD1; CDR3 DNA: TGTGCCAGCTCACGACAGGGAAAGATGTACGAGCAGTACTTC; CDR3 protein: CASSRQGKMYEQYF
V gene: TRBV4-1; clone size: -; J gene: TRBJ1-5; D gene: TRBD1; CDR3 DNA: TGCGCCAGCAGCCCCCGCCCCCAGGGGGCAGGTCAGCCCCAGCATTTT; CDR3 protein: CASSPRPQGAGQPQHF
V gene: TRBV6-1; clone size: -; J gene: TRBJ1-4; D gene: TRBD1; CDR3 DNA: TGTGCCGGACGACAGGGGGCTGCTGAAAAACTGTTTTTT; CDR3 protein: CAGRQGAAEKLFF
V gene: TRBV2; clone size: few; J gene: TRBJ2-3; D gene: -; CDR3 DNA: TGTGCCAGCAGGGAAGGCGGGGGCTTCACAGATACGCAGTATTTT; CDR3 protein: CASREGGGFTDTQYF
V gene: TRBV15; clone size: -; J gene: TRBJ1-5; D gene: TRBD1; CDR3 DNA: TGTGCCACCCGACAGGGGGCAGGACAGCCCCAGCATTTT; CDR3 protein: CATRQGAGQPQHF
V gene: TRBV28; clone size: -; J gene: TRBJ2-3; D gene: -; CDR3 DNA: TGTGCCAGCAGTTTATCATTCCAGGGCCAATATACGCAGTATTTT; CDR3 protein: CASSLSFQGQYTQYF
V gene: TRBV4-3; clone size: -; J gene: TRBJ2-5; D gene: TRBD2; CDR3 DNA: TGCGCCAGCAGCCAAGATGGGGGGGCGGGGGGGCATCAAGAGACCCAGTACTTC; CDR3 protein: CASSQDGGAGGHQETQYF
V gene: TRBV19; clone size: -; J gene: TRBJ1-2; D gene: -; CDR3 DNA: TGTGCCAGTAGTTTGTACTCTAACTATGGCTACACCTTC; CDR3 protein: CASSLYSNYGYTF
V gene: TRBV2; clone size: -; J gene: TRBJ2-7; D gene: -; CDR3 DNA: TGTGCCAGCATGAGAGGTTACGAGCAGTACTTC; CDR3 protein: CASMRGYEQYF
V gene: TRBV9; clone size: few; J gene: TRBJ2-3; D gene: TRBD2; CDR3 DNA: TGTGCCAGCAGCCCCCGGGGGGGCGGGGGGGCAGATACGCAGTATTTT; CDR3 protein: CASSPRGGGGADTQYF
V gene: TRBV25-1; clone size: few; J gene: TRBJ2-5; D gene: -; CDR3 DNA: TGTGCCAGCAACAGGGAGCAAGAGACCCAGTACTTC; CDR3 protein: CASNREQETQYF
V gene: TRBV7-6; clone size: -; J gene: TRBJ2-3; D gene: TRBD2; CDR3 DNA: TGTGCCAGCAGCTTAGCGGGCGGGGGGATCGCAGATACGCAGTATTTT; CDR3 protein: CASSLAGGGIADTQYF
V gene: TRBV6-5; clone size: once; J gene: TRBJ1-5; D gene: -; CDR3 DNA: TGTGCCAGCAGTCCCGGACAGCAAAATCAGCCCCAGCATTTT; CDR3 protein: CASSPGQQNQPQHF
V gene: TRBV27; clone size: -; J gene: TRBJ2-2; D gene: -; CDR3 DNA: TGTGCCAGCAGCTTTAACACCGGGGAGCTGTTTTTT; CDR3 protein: CASSFNTGELFF
V gene: TRBV18; clone size: -; J gene: TRBJ2-7; D gene: TRBD1; CDR3 DNA: TGTGCCAGCTCACCGACAGGGGGCGACTACGAGCAGTACTTC; CDR3 protein: CASSPTGGDYEQYF
V gene: TRBV7-6; clone size: few; J gene: TRBJ2-7; D gene: TRBD1; CDR3 DNA: TGTGCCAGCAGCGCCAGGGGGAGTACGGCCTACGAGCAGTACTTC; CDR3 protein: CASSARGSTAYEQYF
V gene: TRBV13; clone size: -; J gene: TRBJ2-1; D gene: TRBD2; CDR3 DNA: TGTGCCAGCCATGGAACGGGAGGGGTGGGGGCGGGGAATGAGCAGTTCTTC; CDR3 protein: CASHGTGGVGAGNEQFF
V gene: TRBV15; clone size: few; J gene: TRBJ2-7; D gene: -; CDR3 DNA: TGTGCCACCAGCAGACCCGAACAGGGGAGGGAGCAGTACTTC; CDR3 protein: CATSRPEQGREQYF
V gene: TRBV28; clone size: -; J gene: TRBJ1-2; D gene: TRBD1; CDR3 DNA: TGTGCCAGCAGTGGCGTGACAGGGAACGTAGGCTACACCTTC; CDR3 protein: CASSGVTGNVGYTF
V gene: TRBV5-1; clone size: -; J gene: TRBJ2-3; D gene: -; CDR3 DNA: TGCGCCAGCAGCTTGGACAGTGCCGATACGCAGTATTTT; CDR3 protein: CASSLDSADTQYF
V gene: TRBV28; clone size: -; J gene: TRBJ2-7; D gene: -; CDR3 DNA: TGTGCCAGCCGGCTACAGGACTCCTACGAGCAGTACTTC; CDR3 protein: CASRLQDSYEQYF
V gene: TRBV7-9; clone size: once; J gene: TRBJ1-5; D gene: -; CDR3 DNA: TGTTCCAGCAGCTTAGCGACAGTTAATCAGCCCCAGCATTTT; CDR3 protein: CSSSLATVNQPQHF
V gene: TRBV6-6; clone size: -; J gene: TRBJ1-2; D gene: TRBD1; CDR3 DNA: TGTGCCAGCACTAAGCCAGGGGGCCCTAACTATGGCTACACCTTC; CDR3 protein: CASTKPGGPNYGYTF
V gene: TRBV10-2; clone size: -; J gene: TRBJ2-7; D gene: -; CDR3 DNA: TGCGCCAGCAGCCCCGGGAAGGCGCACGAGCAGTACTTC; CDR3 protein: CASSPGKAHEQYF
V gene: TRBV5-4; clone size: -; J gene: TRBJ1-3; D gene: TRBD1; CDR3 DNA: TGTGCCAGCAGCTGGGGGGACAGGGGAATCTCTGGAAACACCATATATTTT; CDR3 protein: CASSWGDRGISGNTIYF
V gene: TRBV5-4; clone size: -; J gene: TRBJ2-7; D gene: -; CDR3 DNA: TGTGCCAGCAGCTTGTCAGCGTCCTCCTACGAGCAGTACTTC; CDR3 protein: CASSLSASSYEQYF
V gene: TRBV19; clone size: -; J gene: TRBJ2-7; D gene: TRBD1; CDR3 DNA: TGTGCCAGTAGTCCGTGGGACAGGGGAACCTACGAGCAGTACTTC; CDR3 protein: CASSPWDRGTYEQYF
V gene: TRBV23-1; clone size: once; J gene: TRBJ2-7; D gene: TRBD2; CDR3 DNA: TGCGCCAGCAGTCAATCCGGGGGGACGGGCTACGAGCAGTACTTC; CDR3 protein: CASSQSGGTGYEQYF
V gene: TRBV2; clone size: -; J gene: TRBJ2-5; D gene: TRBD2; CDR3 DNA: TGTGCCAGCAGTCATCGGGTCCTAGCGGAACAAGAGACCCAGTACTTC; CDR3 protein: CASSHRVLAEQETQYF
V gene: TRBV30; clone size: -; J gene: TRBJ2-1; D gene: TRBD2; CDR3 DNA: TGTGCCTGGAGCCTGGATAGCGGGAATAATGAGCAGTTCTTC; CDR3 protein: CAWSLDSGNNEQFF
V gene: TRBV13; clone size: -; J gene: TRBJ2-7; D gene: -; CDR3 DNA: TGTGCCAGCAGCTTAGGGGCGGCTCCTTACGAGCAGTACTTC; CDR3 protein: CASSLGAAPYEQYF
V gene: TRBV6-1; clone size: many; J gene: TRBJ2-1; D gene: TRBD1; CDR3 DNA: TGTGCCAGCAGTGAAGGCGCAGGGGGTAATGAGCAGTTCTTC; CDR3 protein: CASSEGAGGNEQFF
V gene: TRBV11-3; clone size: -; J gene: TRBJ2-7; D gene: TRBD1; CDR3 DNA: TGTGCCAGCAAGCCGCGGGACAGGGGGCTTGGCGAGCAGTACTTC; CDR3 protein: CASKPRDRGLGEQYF
V gene: TRBV14; clone size: -; J gene: TRBJ2-7; D gene: TRBD1; CDR3 DNA: TGTGCCAGCAGTCCGATGCGACAGGGGGCCGTTGGCGAGCAGTACTTC; CDR3 protein: CASSPMRQGAVGEQYF
V gene: TRBV30; clone size: -; J gene: TRBJ2-2; D gene: -; CDR3 DNA: TGTGCCCGGTCCGTCGGTAGCGAGAACACCGGGGAGCTGTTTTTT; CDR3 protein: CARSVGSENTGELFF
V gene: TRBV5-1; clone size: -; J gene: TRBJ2-7; D gene: TRBD2; CDR3 DNA: TGCGCCAGCAGCCCCCAACTAGCGTCTGGCGAGCAGTACTTC; CDR3 protein: CASSPQLASGEQYF
V gene: TRBV6-5; clone size: -; J gene: TRBJ2-1; D gene: -; CDR3 DNA: TGTGCCAGCAGTTACCCCCGGCGGGCTGAGCAGTTCTTC; CDR3 protein: CASSYPRRAEQFF
V gene: TRBV4-1; clone size: -; J gene: TRBJ2-7; D gene: -; CDR3 DNA: TGCGCCAGCAGCCAAGATCCCAGGTCAGGGTTGCAGTACTTC; CDR3 protein: CASSQDPRSGLQYF
V gene: TRBV6-1; clone size: -; J gene: TRBJ1-1; D gene: -; CDR3 DNA: TGTGCCAGCACCCCTTGGGTCGGGACTGAAGCTTTCTTT; CDR3 protein: CASTPWVGTEAFF
V gene: TRBV27; clone size: -; J gene: TRBJ2-1; D gene: TRBD2; CDR3 DNA: TGTGCCAGCAGTTTACGACTAGCGGGATACAATGAGCAGTTCTTC; CDR3 protein: CASSLRLAGYNEQFF
V gene: TRBV9; clone size: -; J gene: TRBJ1-3; D gene: TRBD1; CDR3 DNA: TGTGCCAGCAGCCTGGGAGGGACAGGCTCTGGAAACACCATATATTTT; CDR3 protein: CASSLGGTGSGNTIYF
V gene: TRBV6-5; clone size: once; J gene: TRBJ2-7; D gene: TRBD1; CDR3 DNA: TGTGCCAGCAGTTACGTAGGACAGGGCAAGCAGTACTTC; CDR3 protein: CASSYVGQGKQYF
V gene: TRBV21-1; clone size: -; J gene: TRBJ2-5; D gene: -; CDR3 DNA: TGTGCCAGCAGCCCCGCTAAGACACCCCCCGAGACCCAGTACTTC; CDR3 protein: CASSPAKTPPETQYF
V gene: TRBV18; clone size: -; J gene: TRBJ2-2; D gene: -; CDR3 DNA: TGTGCCAGCTCACCGGCCAGCACCGGGGAGCTGTTTTTT; CDR3 protein: CASSPASTGELFF